The following is a T cell receptor beta chain sequence with its context. Authors' methods: From reference gene primer amplification, estimates of nucleated cell counts were derived. Sequencing used immunoSEQ multiplex PCR; TCRdb keeps in-frame clones, though not all of them. The V and J calls and clone size are taken from that table; D and trimming were inferred from the DNA. The data show approximately 69,000 clones, roughly 85% seen once. This record belongs to a study of blood T cell repertoires in COVID-19. The wider study: Whether acute or convalescent, the COVID-19 samples came from the United States, Italy and Spain.

This CDR3 spans 15 amino acids. Germline-derived CDR1 and CDR2 are SGHAT and FQNNGV. Trimming removed 6 bases at V and 0 bases at J, with 12 bases between. V usage is TRBV11-2 and J usage is TRBJ1-3; maybe TRBD1 (6 bases). The sample comprised peripheral blood. This sequence originates from a woman aged 60-75 years with acute or convalescent COVID-19. This chain's CDR3 is CASRLGATSGNTIYF. CDR3 sequence (DNA): TGTGCCAGCAGGTTGGGGGCCACCTCTGGAAACACCATATATTTT.